The 11 T cell receptor beta chains below all came from one sample that was sequenced in a study of blood T cell repertoires in COVID-19. Here immunoSEQ multiplex PCR was the method, and the copy in TCRdb shows in-frame clones only, minus some. There are tens of thousands of clones in the sample; 86% occur only once, and approximately 17% lies in the top ten. Sequenced: peripheral blood. These receptors came from a man aged 80 or over in a cohort sampled during active COVID-19.

The chain carries TRBV4-2 and TRBJ2-2, with D unresolved. Trimming left V 1 base short and J 5 bases short, with 8 bases between. Germline loops: CDR1 LGHNA, CDR2 YNFKEQ. The CDR3 covers 14 residues. The CDR3 DNA reads TGTGCCAGCAGCCAAGTTGCGTCGACCGGGGAGCTGTTTTTT. It encodes CASSQVASTGELFF.

This clone was found a few times. The CDR3 sequence: CASSKGQGSNQPQHF. The CDR3 DNA reads as TGTGCCAGCAGCAAGGGACAGGGGAGCAATCAGCCCCAGCATTTT. The chain uses TRBV7-9 and TRBJ1-5, with 10 bases aligning to TRBD1. Germline CDR1 and CDR2: SEHNR and FQNEAQ (reference sequence). V was pared by 5 bases and J by 1 base, with 2 bases of the junction left unmatched. The CDR3 runs to 15 residues.

V and J are TRBV11-3 and TRBJ2-7; D ambiguous. Trimming pared 2 bases from V and 7 bases from J, leaving 12 bases between. Germline V gene data show CDR1 as SGHNT and CDR2 as YENEEA. CDR3 length equals 13 residues. The CDR3 DNA reads TGTGCCAGCAGCTTATTCCCGTCTAGAGAGCAGTACTTC. Protein sequence: CASSLFPSREQYF.

The chain uses TRBV5-5 and TRBJ2-5; 9 bases match TRBD2. J was trimmed by 5 bases and V by 4 bases; bases with no gene match: 18. The CDR3 totals 18 residues. Germline V gene lookup returns CDR1 SGHKS and CDR2 YYEKEE (reference sequence). This CDR3 reads CASSPLGGRGSFRETQYF. The CDR3 DNA follows: TGTGCCAGCAGCCCACTGGGCGGGAGGGGTAGTTTTAGGGAGACCCAGTACTTC.

The genes are TRBV2 and TRBJ2-7, with TRBD1 as a possible D gene (6 bases). Germline CDR1 reads SNHLY; CDR2 reads FYNNEI. V gave up 5 bases and J gave up 1 base, with 15 bases separating them. The CDR3 sequence is 15 residues long. CDR3 amino acids: CASSPSTGISYEQYF. In nucleotides, the CDR3 is TGTGCCAGCAGTCCGTCGACAGGTATTTCCTACGAGCAGTACTTC.

The genes are TRBV5-1 and TRBJ1-2, with D possibly being TRBD1 (6 bases). CDR1 SGHRS and CDR2 YFSETQ come from the germline V gene. This CDR3 region has 12 residues. Trimming cost V 0 bases and J 13 bases, with 13 bases left between them. DNA of the CDR3: TGCGCCAGCAGCTTGGCCGGGGGGGCCGGCACCTTC. Protein product: CASSLAGGAGTF.

The chain joins TRBV7-9 to TRBJ2-7, with D possibly being TRBD1 (6 bases). The ends were cut back, 1 base at V and 6 bases at J, with 10 bases in the middle. Germline CDR1 and CDR2: SEHNR and FQNEAQ (reference sequence). The CDR3 is 13 residues long. DNA of the CDR3: TGTGCCAGCAGCTTAGAGCAGGGGTCCGAGCAGTACTTC. Protein sequence: CASSLEQGSEQYF.

The V gene is TRBV5-1, the J gene TRBJ1-2, with D unclear. Germline V gene sequence: CDR1 SGHRS, CDR2 YFSETQ. The CDR3 has 13 residues. V was shortened by 5 bases and J by 8 bases, with 16 bases between the two germline ends. The CDR3 reads CASRPGLQGGYTF. CDR3 sequence (DNA): TGCGCCAGCAGGCCGGGGTTACAAGGCGGCTACACCTTC. The complete variable domain, with remaining parts taken from reference TRBV5-1 and TRBJ1-2, reads KAGVTQTPRYLIKTRGQQVTLSCSPISGHRSVSWYQQTPGQGLQFLFEYFSETQRNKGNFPGRFSGRQFSNSRSEMNVSTLELGDSALYLCASRPGLQGGYTFGSGTRLTVV.

This chain connects TRBV4-2 to TRBJ1-2; TRBD1 matches 7 bases. This CDR3 is 16 amino acids long. Germline V gene sequence: CDR1 LGHNA, CDR2 YNFKEQ. Trimming took 1 base from V and 3 from J; bases not matched to a gene: 8. CDR3 nucleotides: TGTGCCAGCAGCCAAGTCCCGGGCAGGGGGGACTATGGCTACACCTTC. This codes for CASSQVPGRGDYGYTF.

This clone was seen only a few times. Other DNA sequences in the same sample also yield this CDR3. The rearrangement links TRBV3-1 (or the pseudogene TRBV3-2) to TRBJ2-3, with D possibly being TRBD2 (5 bases). The germline V gene encodes CDR1 LGHDT and CDR2 YNNKEL (reference sequence). Trimming removed 1 base from V and 3 bases from J, with 8 bases in between. The CDR3 is made up of 14 amino acids. CDR3 sequence reads: CASSQVSGTDTQYF. In DNA form, the CDR3 reads TGTGCCAGCAGCCAAGTGAGCGGAACAGATACGCAGTATTTT.

The chain employs TRBV25-1 and TRBJ2-2; possibly TRBD1 for D (5 bases). This CDR3 region has 15 residues. CDR1 and CDR2 from the germline V gene are MGHDK and SYGVNS. Trimming removed 5 bases at V and 8 bases at J, with 18 bases between. The CDR3 region is CASSPSKGLIGELFF. CDR3 nucleotide sequence: TGTGCCAGCAGTCCAAGCAAGGGGTTAATAGGGGAGCTGTTTTTT.